The rows below give T cell receptor beta chains drawn from one sample of a study of blood T cells in healthy people across ages. TCRdb re-derived calls from the 5' RACE reads in MiXCR, one entry per CDR3 protein. The sample shows over 950,000 distinct CDR3 sequences, around two fifths of them seen only once. Material: blood. The receptor set was obtained from a man aged 18 to 29 in good health. Both conserved end residues are part of each CDR3. Each record gives: V gene, clone size, J gene, D gene, CDR3 DNA, CDR3 protein. The D gene is left open where the match is weak. Where a row states a size, it is once, few, many or the class of an expanded clone; other rows omit it.

V gene: TRBV14; clone size: few; J gene: TRBJ2-3; D gene: .; CDR3 DNA: TGTGCCAGCAGCCAAGTGATCCACACCACAGATACGCAGTATTTT; CDR3 protein: CASSQVIHTTDTQYF
V gene: TRBV5-6; clone size: .; J gene: TRBJ1-1; D gene: TRBD1; CDR3 DNA: TGTGCCAGCAGCTTGGCCCCGACAGGGGGATCTGAAGCTTTCTTT; CDR3 protein: CASSLAPTGGSEAFF
V gene: TRBV4-3; clone size: .; J gene: TRBJ2-3; D gene: TRBD2; CDR3 DNA: TGCGCCAGCAGCCAAGGCGGCGGGGGGCATGGTATTGATACGCAGTATTTT; CDR3 protein: CASSQGGGGHGIDTQYF
V gene: TRBV20-1; clone size: once; J gene: TRBJ1-5; D gene: .; CDR3 DNA: TGCAGTGCTCATACTGGGGAATATAGCAATCAGCCCCAGCATTTT; CDR3 protein: CSAHTGEYSNQPQHF
V gene: TRBV5-1; clone size: .; J gene: TRBJ1-5; D gene: .; CDR3 DNA: TGCGCCAGCAGCTTGGCCCCATTAGGGGGGAATCAGCCCCAGCATTTT; CDR3 protein: CASSLAPLGGNQPQHF
V gene: TRBV4-2; clone size: .; J gene: TRBJ2-3; D gene: .; CDR3 DNA: TGTGCCAGCAGCCAATGGCGGAGATTCACAGATACGCAGTATTTT; CDR3 protein: CASSQWRRFTDTQYF
V gene: TRBV6-5; clone size: .; J gene: TRBJ1-1; D gene: .; CDR3 DNA: TGTGCCAGCAGTGACGGCATTAACACTGAAGCTTTCTTT; CDR3 protein: CASSDGINTEAFF
V gene: TRBV20-1; clone size: .; J gene: TRBJ2-4; D gene: .; CDR3 DNA: TGCAGCGGTTTGGGACTAGCCAAAAACATTCAGTACTTC; CDR3 protein: CSGLGLAKNIQYF
V gene: TRBV9; clone size: .; J gene: TRBJ2-3; D gene: .; CDR3 DNA: TGTGCCAGCAGCCCGGGGACTCTGATGGATACGCAGTATTTT; CDR3 protein: CASSPGTLMDTQYF
V gene: TRBV7-9; clone size: few; J gene: TRBJ2-3; D gene: .; CDR3 DNA: TGTGCCAGCAGCTTAGTCCGCACTAACCCTAGCACAGATACGCAGTATTTT; CDR3 protein: CASSLVRTNPSTDTQYF
V gene: TRBV20-1; clone size: .; J gene: TRBJ2-5; D gene: .; CDR3 DNA: TGCAGTGCTAGAGAGTTTGGTATAGCGGCAAAAGGCAATGAGCGGTACTTC; CDR3 protein: CSAREFGIAAKGNERYF
V gene: TRBV10-3; clone size: .; J gene: TRBJ1-4; D gene: .; CDR3 DNA: TGTGCCATCAGTGAGTCGGGGGTAGCTAATGAAAAACTGTTTTTT; CDR3 protein: CAISESGVANEKLFF
V gene: TRBV20-1; clone size: .; J gene: TRBJ2-5; D gene: TRBD2; CDR3 DNA: TGCAGTGCTAGGAGTCTAGCGGGGGGGTACGAAGAGACCCAGTACTTC; CDR3 protein: CSARSLAGGYEETQYF
V gene: TRBV5-1; clone size: few; J gene: TRBJ1-2; D gene: TRBD1; CDR3 DNA: TGCGCCAGCACCAACCGGACAGGGTCAAGTGGCTACACCTTC; CDR3 protein: CASTNRTGSSGYTF
V gene: TRBV14; clone size: .; J gene: TRBJ2-1; D gene: .; CDR3 DNA: TGTGCCAGCAGCCAAGGGGGGCCTACCTACAATGAGCAGTTCTTC; CDR3 protein: CASSQGGPTYNEQFF
V gene: TRBV18; clone size: few; J gene: TRBJ2-3; D gene: .; CDR3 DNA: TGTGCCAGCTCACCAATTCAAGCTAGCACAGATACGCAGTATTTT; CDR3 protein: CASSPIQASTDTQYF
V gene: TRBV13; clone size: few; J gene: TRBJ1-2; D gene: .; CDR3 DNA: TGTGCCAGCAGACCCGGACGGTCAAGCTATGGCTACACCTTC; CDR3 protein: CASRPGRSSYGYTF
V gene: TRBV5-6; clone size: .; J gene: TRBJ2-2; D gene: TRBD1; CDR3 DNA: TGTGCCAGCAGCTATGGGACAGGGGAATACACCGGGGAGCTGTTTTTT; CDR3 protein: CASSYGTGEYTGELFF
V gene: TRBV10-3; clone size: .; J gene: TRBJ2-3; D gene: .; CDR3 DNA: TGTGCCATCAGTGAGTCAGGGGGGACAGCAGATACGCAGTATTTT; CDR3 protein: CAISESGGTADTQYF
V gene: TRBV7-9; clone size: .; J gene: TRBJ2-7; D gene: .; CDR3 DNA: TGTGCCAGCAGCTTAAACCTCCCCAATGAGCAGTACTTC; CDR3 protein: CASSLNLPNEQYF
V gene: TRBV13; clone size: .; J gene: TRBJ2-5; D gene: .; CDR3 DNA: TGTGCCAGCAGCTCCCACCGGGAGCAGTACTTC; CDR3 protein: CASSSHREQYF
V gene: TRBV20-1; clone size: .; J gene: TRBJ1-5; D gene: .; CDR3 DNA: TGCAGTGCTAGAGATCCGAAGCAGCCCCAGCATTTT; CDR3 protein: CSARDPKQPQHF
V gene: TRBV29-1; clone size: .; J gene: TRBJ2-3; D gene: TRBD1; CDR3 DNA: TGCAGCGTTGAAGTTTCTTTCGACAGGGGATTCGACACAGATACGCAGTATTTT; CDR3 protein: CSVEVSFDRGFDTDTQYF
V gene: TRBV20-1; clone size: few; J gene: TRBJ2-3; D gene: .; CDR3 DNA: TGCAGTGCTAGTGCACTAGGGGGGTTAGAAGATACGCAGTATTTT; CDR3 protein: CSASALGGLEDTQYF
V gene: TRBV12-3/TRBV12-4; clone size: .; J gene: TRBJ2-7; D gene: TRBD2; CDR3 DNA: TGTGCCAGCAGTGGGACTAGCGGGGGTCCCTACGAGCAGTACTTC; CDR3 protein: CASSGTSGGPYEQYF
V gene: TRBV20-1; clone size: .; J gene: TRBJ1-5; D gene: .; CDR3 DNA: TGCAGTGCGACAGGCTCTAATCAGCTCCAGCATTTT; CDR3 protein: CSATGSNQLQHF
V gene: TRBV2; clone size: .; J gene: TRBJ2-7; D gene: .; CDR3 DNA: TGTGCCAGCGCAACAGGACCGCCCTACGAGCAGTACTTC; CDR3 protein: CASATGPPYEQYF
V gene: TRBV29-1; clone size: .; J gene: TRBJ2-1; D gene: TRBD2; CDR3 DNA: TGCAGCGTCCCACTAGCGGGTGAGCAGTTCTTC; CDR3 protein: CSVPLAGEQFF
V gene: TRBV4-2; clone size: .; J gene: TRBJ2-7; D gene: .; CDR3 DNA: TGTGCCAGCAGCCAAGCCATAGGAAGGGAGCAGTACTTC; CDR3 protein: CASSQAIGREQYF
V gene: TRBV19; clone size: .; J gene: TRBJ1-5; D gene: TRBD1; CDR3 DNA: TGTGCCAGCCGACCGGGACAGGGGGCCTATAGCAATCAGCCCCAGCATTTT; CDR3 protein: CASRPGQGAYSNQPQHF
V gene: TRBV6-1; clone size: .; J gene: TRBJ1-5; D gene: .; CDR3 DNA: TGTGCCAGCGATAGCAATCAGCCCCAGCATTTT; CDR3 protein: CASDSNQPQHF
V gene: TRBV10-1; clone size: .; J gene: TRBJ1-2; D gene: TRBD1; CDR3 DNA: TGCGCCAGCAGTGAGATGACAGGGGACTATGGCTACACCTTC; CDR3 protein: CASSEMTGDYGYTF
V gene: TRBV7-3; clone size: few; J gene: TRBJ2-3; D gene: TRBD2; CDR3 DNA: TGTGCCAGCAGCTCGACCGGGACTAGCGGCCTCACAGATACGCAGTATTTT; CDR3 protein: CASSSTGTSGLTDTQYF
V gene: TRBV12-3/TRBV12-4; clone size: .; J gene: TRBJ2-3; D gene: .; CDR3 DNA: TGTGCCAGCAGAAAAGAGGGTGGACTTACCGCAGATACGGAGTATTTT; CDR3 protein: CASRKEGGLTADTEYF
V gene: TRBV7-9; clone size: .; J gene: TRBJ2-3; D gene: .; CDR3 DNA: TGTGCCAGCAGCTCAACTAGCCCCTTAGCCTCTAGCACAGATACGCAGTATTTT; CDR3 protein: CASSSTSPLASSTDTQYF
V gene: TRBV15; clone size: many; J gene: TRBJ2-3; D gene: TRBD1; CDR3 DNA: TGTGCCACCAGCATCTCTGAACCGGGACAGGGTGATTATAGCACAGATACGCAGTATTTT; CDR3 protein: CATSISEPGQGDYSTDTQYF
V gene: TRBV3-1; clone size: few; J gene: TRBJ1-5; D gene: .; CDR3 DNA: TGTGCCAGCAGCCAGAATGTTATTAGCAATCAGCCCCAGCATTTT; CDR3 protein: CASSQNVISNQPQHF
V gene: TRBV12-3/TRBV12-4; clone size: few; J gene: TRBJ1-1; D gene: TRBD1; CDR3 DNA: TGTGCCAGCACCACCAGGGGGTCCGCGATTGAAGCTTTCTTT; CDR3 protein: CASTTRGSAIEAFF
V gene: TRBV11-1; clone size: .; J gene: TRBJ2-5; D gene: TRBD2; CDR3 DNA: TGCGCCAGCAGCTTAGGGTTTAGCGGGGGCCAAGAGACCCAGTACTTC; CDR3 protein: CASSLGFSGGQETQYF
V gene: TRBV30; clone size: few; J gene: TRBJ2-1; D gene: TRBD2; CDR3 DNA: TGTGCCTGCCTTCCCAGAGCGGGGGGTTACTACAATGAGCAGTTCTTC; CDR3 protein: CACLPRAGGYYNEQFF
V gene: TRBV7-2; clone size: .; J gene: TRBJ1-3; D gene: .; CDR3 DNA: TGTGCCAGCAGCTTAGGGGGTGCGAACTCTGGAAACACCATATATTTT; CDR3 protein: CASSLGGANSGNTIYF
V gene: TRBV2; clone size: .; J gene: TRBJ1-2; D gene: .; CDR3 DNA: TGTGCCAGCGGTAATGAGATCTATGGCTACACCTTC; CDR3 protein: CASGNEIYGYTF
V gene: TRBV9; clone size: .; J gene: TRBJ1-2; D gene: TRBD1; CDR3 DNA: TGTGCCAGCAGCGGCGCCGGACAGGGGATATATGGCTACACCTTC; CDR3 protein: CASSGAGQGIYGYTF
V gene: TRBV10-3; clone size: .; J gene: TRBJ2-5; D gene: TRBD1; CDR3 DNA: TGTGCCACCAGTGTGTACAGGGGCCAAGAGACCCAGTACTTC; CDR3 protein: CATSVYRGQETQYF
V gene: TRBV20-1; clone size: few; J gene: TRBJ2-1; D gene: .; CDR3 DNA: TGCAGTGCTAGAGATTGGTTCAGGAATGAGCAGTTCTTC; CDR3 protein: CSARDWFRNEQFF
V gene: TRBV7-9; clone size: .; J gene: TRBJ2-3; D gene: .; CDR3 DNA: TGTGCCAGCAGCTTAGCGGCAGGGACCTATACGCAGTATTTT; CDR3 protein: CASSLAAGTYTQYF
V gene: TRBV20-1; clone size: once; J gene: TRBJ2-3; D gene: .; CDR3 DNA: TGCAGTGCTAGAGGGCCCGGAGGGGCCAGAGATACGCAGTATTTT; CDR3 protein: CSARGPGGARDTQYF
V gene: TRBV10-3; clone size: once; J gene: TRBJ1-6; D gene: .; CDR3 DNA: TGTGCCATCAGAGGGGATGCAAATAATTCACCCCTCCACTTT; CDR3 protein: CAIRGDANNSPLHF
V gene: TRBV20-1; clone size: .; J gene: TRBJ1-1; D gene: .; CDR3 DNA: TGCAGTGCTAGTAGAGGGGCAGTGAACACTGAAGCTTTCTTT; CDR3 protein: CSASRGAVNTEAFF
V gene: TRBV12-3/TRBV12-4; clone size: few; J gene: TRBJ2-4; D gene: .; CDR3 DNA: TGTGCCAGCAGTCGAGGGGCGGACCGGAACATTCAGTACTTC; CDR3 protein: CASSRGADRNIQYF
V gene: TRBV4-3; clone size: .; J gene: TRBJ2-5; D gene: .; CDR3 DNA: TGCGCCAGCAGCCAAGGTTGGAAGTCCGAGACCCAGTACTTC; CDR3 protein: CASSQGWKSETQYF
V gene: TRBV9; clone size: .; J gene: TRBJ2-5; D gene: .; CDR3 DNA: TGTGCCAGCAGCGTGGGTAAGACCCAGTACTTC; CDR3 protein: CASSVGKTQYF
V gene: TRBV6-5; clone size: few; J gene: TRBJ2-5; D gene: TRBD2; CDR3 DNA: TGTGCCAGCAGTTACTCGAGAGATGGGCGGGGGGGGCCAGAGACCCAGTACTTC; CDR3 protein: CASSYSRDGRGGPETQYF
V gene: TRBV4-1; clone size: .; J gene: TRBJ2-3; D gene: TRBD1; CDR3 DNA: TGCGCCAGCAGCGTCACAGGGGGCTATCACACAGATACGCAGTATTTT; CDR3 protein: CASSVTGGYHTDTQYF